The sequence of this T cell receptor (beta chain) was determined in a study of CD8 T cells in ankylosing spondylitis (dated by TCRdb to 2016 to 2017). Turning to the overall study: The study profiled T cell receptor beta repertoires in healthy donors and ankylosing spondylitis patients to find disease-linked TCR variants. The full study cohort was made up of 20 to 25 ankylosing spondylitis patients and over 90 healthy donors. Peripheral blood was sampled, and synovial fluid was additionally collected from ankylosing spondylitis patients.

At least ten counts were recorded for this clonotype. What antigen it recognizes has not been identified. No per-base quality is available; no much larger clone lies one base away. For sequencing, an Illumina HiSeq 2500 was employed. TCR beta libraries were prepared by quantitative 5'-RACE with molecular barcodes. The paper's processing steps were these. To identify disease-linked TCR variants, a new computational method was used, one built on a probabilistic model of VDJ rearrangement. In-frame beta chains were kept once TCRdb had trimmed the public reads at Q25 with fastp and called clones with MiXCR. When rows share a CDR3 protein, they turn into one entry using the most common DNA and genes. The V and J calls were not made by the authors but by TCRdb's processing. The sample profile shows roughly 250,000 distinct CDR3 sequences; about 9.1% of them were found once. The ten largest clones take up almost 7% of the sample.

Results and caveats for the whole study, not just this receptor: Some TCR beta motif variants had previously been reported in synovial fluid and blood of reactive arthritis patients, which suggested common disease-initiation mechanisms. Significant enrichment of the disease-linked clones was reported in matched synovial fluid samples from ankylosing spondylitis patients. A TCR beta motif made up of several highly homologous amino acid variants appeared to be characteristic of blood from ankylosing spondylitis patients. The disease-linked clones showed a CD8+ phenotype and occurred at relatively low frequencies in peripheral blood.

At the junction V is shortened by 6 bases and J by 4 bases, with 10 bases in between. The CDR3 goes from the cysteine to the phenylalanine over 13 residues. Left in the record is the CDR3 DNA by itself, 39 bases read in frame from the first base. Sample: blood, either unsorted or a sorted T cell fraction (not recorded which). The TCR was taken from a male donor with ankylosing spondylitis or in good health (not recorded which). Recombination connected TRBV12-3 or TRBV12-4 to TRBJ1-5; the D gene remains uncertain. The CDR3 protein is CASRARENQPQHF. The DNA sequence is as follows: TGTGCCAGCAGGGCACGGGAAAATCAGCCCCAGCATTTT.